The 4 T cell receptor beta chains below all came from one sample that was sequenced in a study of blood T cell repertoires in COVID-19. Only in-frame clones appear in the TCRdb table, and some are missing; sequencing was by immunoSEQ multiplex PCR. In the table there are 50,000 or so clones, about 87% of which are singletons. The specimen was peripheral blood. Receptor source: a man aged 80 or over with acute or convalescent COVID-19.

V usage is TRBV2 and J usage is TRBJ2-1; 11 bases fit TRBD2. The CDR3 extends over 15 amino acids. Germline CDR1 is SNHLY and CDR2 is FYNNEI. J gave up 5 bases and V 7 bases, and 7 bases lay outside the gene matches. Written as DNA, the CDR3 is TGTGCCAGCAACCTGGTGGGACTAGCGGACAATGAGCAGTTCTTC. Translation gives CASNLVGLADNEQFF. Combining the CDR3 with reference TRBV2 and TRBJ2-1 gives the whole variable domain EPEVTQTPSHQVTQMGQEVILRCVPISNHLYFYWYRQILGQKVEFLVSFYNNEISEKSEIFDDQFSVERPDGSNFTLKIRSTKLEDSAMYFCASNLVGLADNEQFFGPGTRLTVL.

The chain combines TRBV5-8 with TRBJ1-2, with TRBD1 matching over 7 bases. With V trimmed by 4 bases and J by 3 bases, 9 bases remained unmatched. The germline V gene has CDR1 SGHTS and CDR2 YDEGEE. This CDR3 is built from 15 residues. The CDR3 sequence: CASSIGTATYYGYTF. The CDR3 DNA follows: TGTGCCAGCAGCATCGGGACAGCTACATACTATGGCTACACCTTC.

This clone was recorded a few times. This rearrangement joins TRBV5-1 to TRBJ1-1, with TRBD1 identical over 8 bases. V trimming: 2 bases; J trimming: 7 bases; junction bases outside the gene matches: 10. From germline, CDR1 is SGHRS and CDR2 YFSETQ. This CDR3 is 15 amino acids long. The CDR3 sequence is CASSFYQGAIGEAFF. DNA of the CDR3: TGCGCCAGCAGCTTTTATCAGGGGGCGATCGGTGAAGCTTTCTTT.

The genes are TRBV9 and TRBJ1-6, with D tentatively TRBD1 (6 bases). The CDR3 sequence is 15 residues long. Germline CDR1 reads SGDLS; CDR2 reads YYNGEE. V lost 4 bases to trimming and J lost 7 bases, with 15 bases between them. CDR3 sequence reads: CASSPKQGGNSPLHF. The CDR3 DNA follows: TGTGCCAGCAGCCCAAAACAGGGTGGGAATTCACCCCTCCACTTT.